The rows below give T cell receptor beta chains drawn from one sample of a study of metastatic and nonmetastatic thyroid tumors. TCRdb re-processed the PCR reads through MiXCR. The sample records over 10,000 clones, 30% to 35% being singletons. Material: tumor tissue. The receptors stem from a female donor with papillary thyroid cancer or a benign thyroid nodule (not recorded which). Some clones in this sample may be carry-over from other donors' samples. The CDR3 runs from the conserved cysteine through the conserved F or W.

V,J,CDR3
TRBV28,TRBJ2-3,CASSLPPHQGRTQYF
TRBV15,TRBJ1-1,CATSRDQVDTEAFF
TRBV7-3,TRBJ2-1,CASSLSGNEQFF
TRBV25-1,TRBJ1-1,CASTSLGGTESTEAFF
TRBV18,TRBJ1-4,CASSPDRNNEKLFF
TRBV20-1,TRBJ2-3,CSARTGETTQYF
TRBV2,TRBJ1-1,CASSRGQGGTEAFF
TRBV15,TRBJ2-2,CATSSLLLGGGGELFF
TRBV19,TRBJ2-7,CASSMAGGSYEQYF
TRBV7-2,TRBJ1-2,CASNLGPGNYGYTF
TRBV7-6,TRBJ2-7,CASSLGNQVDEQYF
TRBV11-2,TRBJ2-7,CASRPGTPTGGGDEQYF
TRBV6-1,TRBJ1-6,CASRRESMLPLHF
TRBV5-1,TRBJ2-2,CASSLSPSGGSTGELFF
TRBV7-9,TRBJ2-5,CASSLGTGRETQYF
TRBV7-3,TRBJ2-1,CASSLGGPTYNEQFF
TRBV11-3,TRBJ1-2,CASSLEGRGGSYGYTF
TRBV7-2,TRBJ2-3,CASSLGGATDTQYF